These 19 T cell receptor beta chains were sequenced from one sample in a study of T cell responses to AZD1222 COVID-19 vaccine. The method was immunoSEQ multiplex PCR; TCRdb's version includes in-frame clones alone and lacks a portion of them. The table shows around 130,000 clones, with about 90% occurring only once. Here the sequenced sample was peripheral blood, taken 28 days after the second dose of the MenACWY control vaccine. The receptors derive from an adult who received the MenACWY meningococcal vaccine as a control.

The rearrangement links TRBV7-2 to TRBJ2-3; 9 bases line up with TRBD2. CDR1 SGHTA and CDR2 FQGNSA come from the germline V gene. Losses at the gene ends were 0 bases for V and 5 bases for J; bases not matched to a gene: 6. This CDR3 has 16 residues. CDR3 in amino acids: CASSLAAGGPRDTQYF. The DNA of the CDR3 is TGTGCCAGCAGCTTAGCGGCGGGGGGGCCAAGAGATACGCAGTATTTT.

The chain's CDR3 is CASSYSTERTDTQYF. Here the CDR3 DNA reads TGTGCCAGCAGTTACTCGACGGAACGCACAGATACGCAGTATTTT. The chain links TRBV6-2 or TRBV6-3 to TRBJ2-3; D uncertain. The CDR3 has 15 amino acids. Germline V gene lookup returns CDR1 MNHEY and CDR2 SVGEGT. Trimming left V 0 bases short and J 1 base short, with 8 bases between.

This chain connects TRBV11-2 to TRBJ2-7; D is possibly TRBD1 (6 bases). The V gene's germline CDR1 is SGHAT and CDR2 FQNNGV. V shed 2 bases and J shed 6 bases, with 14 bases lying between them. This CDR3 is built from 14 residues. CDR3 residues: CASSLTPQQGEQYF. Written as DNA, the CDR3 is TGTGCCAGCAGCTTAACCCCTCAACAGGGCGAGCAGTACTTC.

The chain combines TRBV7-2 with TRBJ2-1; D not certain. Germline loops: CDR1 SGHTA, CDR2 FQGNSA. V was clipped by 2 bases and J by 3 bases, with 14 bases between them. This CDR3 is 16 amino acids long. Here the CDR3 DNA reads TGTGCCAGCAGCTTAAGGCCCTCCCTTAGCTACAATGAGCAGTTCTTC. Translated, it gives CASSLRPSLSYNEQFF. Complete variable domain (other parts from reference TRBV7-2 and TRBJ2-1): GAGVSQSPSNKVTEKGKDVELRCDPISGHTALYWYRQSLGQGLEFLIYFQGNSAPDKSGLPSDRFSAERTGGSVSTLTIQRTQQEDSAVYLCASSLRPSLSYNEQFFGPGTRLTVL.

This clone was observed a single time. The chain combines TRBV6-6 with TRBJ2-3; TRBD1 matches at 8 bases. This CDR3 is 15 amino acids long. J lost 3 bases, V lost 5 bases, and 7 bases had no gene match. Looked up from germline, CDR1 is MNHNY and CDR2 is SVGAGI (reference sequence). DNA for the CDR3: TGTGCCAGCAGTACGACAGGGGCCACTACAGATACGCAGTATTTT. Translated, it gives CASSTTGATTDTQYF.

J is TRBJ2-7 and V is TRBV6-5; perhaps TRBD1 as D (5 bases). This CDR3 region has 11 residues. Trimming cost V 10 bases and J 6 bases, with 13 bases left between them. From germline, CDR1 is MNHEY and CDR2 SVGAGI. This chain's CDR3 is CATTSGREQYF. The CDR3 nucleotides read TGTGCCACCACCTCAGGGCGCGAGCAGTACTTC.

The chain employs TRBV7-3 and TRBJ2-2; 7 bases fit TRBD2. Trimming took 4 bases from V and 7 from J; bases not matched to a gene: 9. This CDR3 has 15 amino acids. Germline CDR1 and CDR2: SGHTA and FQGTGA. The CDR3 spells CASSSTREGVGELFF. CDR3 sequence (DNA): TGTGCCAGCAGCTCCACCAGGGAGGGTGTCGGGGAGCTGTTTTTT. Together with reference TRBV7-3 and TRBJ2-2, the CDR3 gives the full variable domain: GAGVSQTPSNKVTEKGKYVELRCDPISGHTALYWYRQSLGQGPEFLIYFQGTGAADDSGLPNDRFFAVRPEGSVSTLKIQRTERGDSAVYLCASSSTREGVGELFFGEGSRLTVL.

The rearrangement links TRBV19 to TRBJ1-5, with a possible D match to TRBD1 (5 bases). Per germline, CDR1 LNHDA and CDR2 SQIVND (reference sequence). CDR3 length: 12 residues. CDR3 sequence (DNA): TGTGCGAGCAGGGACAGCAATCAGCCCCAGCATTTT. Residues: CASRDSNQPQHF.

The chain has TRBV6-6 and TRBJ1-4; the D is unclear. The germline V gene encodes CDR1 MNHNY and CDR2 SVGAGI (reference sequence). The V end was cut by 6 bases, the J end by 8 bases, with 16 bases between. This CDR3 region has 14 residues. CDR3 DNA: TGTGCCAGCAGCCCGGGAGATGTAAAGGAAAAACTGTTTTTT. Translation gives CASSPGDVKEKLFF.

The chain combines TRBV18 with TRBJ1-5; 9 bases align to TRBD1. Trimming removed 2 bases from V and 7 bases from J; junction bases left unmatched: 6. Germline V gene sequence: CDR1 KGHSH, CDR2 LQKENI. This CDR3 has 15 residues. The CDR3 DNA follows: TGTGCCAGCTCACCAAGGGACAGGGATATACAGCCCCAGCATTTT. Protein product: CASSPRDRDIQPQHF. Combining the CDR3 with reference TRBV18 and TRBJ1-5 gives the whole variable domain NAGVMQNPRHLVRRRGQEARLRCSPMKGHSHVYWYRQLPEEGLKFMVYLQKENIIDESGMPKERFSAEFPKEGPSILRIQQVVRGDSAAYFCASSPRDRDIQPQHFGDGTRLSIL.

This chain connects TRBV5-4 to TRBJ1-1, with TRBD1 matching over 10 bases. V shed 4 bases and J 3 bases; nucleotides not matched to a gene: 9. The germline gives CDR1 SGHNT, CDR2 YYREEE (reference sequence). CDR3 length: 16 residues. The CDR3 reads CASSHVLGQGDTEAFF. CDR3 nucleotides: TGTGCCAGCAGCCACGTTTTAGGACAGGGGGACACTGAAGCTTTCTTT.

The rearrangement uses TRBV29-1 and TRBJ2-3, with D possibly TRBD2 on 5 matching bases. Germline V gene sequence: CDR1 SQVTM, CDR2 ANQGSEA. This CDR3 comprises 13 residues. V shed 2 bases and J shed 3 bases, with 9 bases lying between them. CDR3 nucleotides: TGCAGCGTTGAAATCTCGGGGACAGATACGCAGTATTTT. It translates to CSVEISGTDTQYF.

V and J are TRBV30 and TRBJ1-1; D unclear. The V gene's germline CDR1 is GTSNPN and CDR2 SVGIG (reference sequence). This CDR3 contains 13 residues. Trimming left V 1 base short and J 0 bases short, with 6 bases between. The CDR3 reads CAWSGNLNTEAFF. CDR3 coding DNA: TGTGCCTGGAGTGGAAATTTGAACACTGAAGCTTTCTTT.

The chain uses TRBV11-1 and TRBJ2-2, with 8 bases aligning to TRBD1. CDR1 and CDR2 (germline): SGHAT, FQDESV (reference sequence). J was trimmed by 5 bases and V by 1 base; bases with no gene match: 3. The length of the CDR3 is 15 residues. The CDR3 DNA reads TGTGCCAGCAGCTTAGGGACAGGGTGGACCGGGGAGCTGTTTTTT. It specifies CASSLGTGWTGELFF.

The rearrangement joins TRBV9 to TRBJ2-7, with TRBD1 identical over 9 bases. The germline V gene encodes CDR1 SGDLS and CDR2 YYNGEE. This CDR3 has 15 residues. The V gene end was trimmed by 4 bases and the J gene end by 2 bases; junction bases not matched to a gene: 7. Here the CDR3 DNA reads TGTGCCAGCAGCACGGGACAGGGAGCAACCTACGAGCAGTACTTC. Translated: CASSTGQGATYEQYF.

The V gene is TRBV10-3, the J gene TRBJ2-5; maybe TRBD1 (6 bases). The V end was cut by 4 bases, the J end by 2 bases, with 14 bases between. Germline CDR1 ENHRY, CDR2 SYGVKD. There are 15 residues in the CDR3. CDR3 sequence (DNA): TGTGCCATCAGTGGGGCCGGGACAAAACAAGAGACCCAGTACTTC. Its translation is CAISGAGTKQETQYF.

The V and J genes are TRBV5-4 and TRBJ2-7; 9 bases map to TRBD1. J lost 5 bases, V lost 4 bases, and 10 bases had no gene match. Germline assignment: CDR1 SGHNT and CDR2 YYREEE (reference sequence). CDR3 length equals 15 residues. CDR3 DNA: TGTGCCAGCAGCGGGAAACAGGGGGCAGAAAACGAGCAGTACTTC. Its translation: CASSGKQGAENEQYF.

The chain has TRBV7-2 and TRBJ2-4; 8 positions agree with TRBD2. CDR1 and CDR2 (germline): SGHTA, FQGNSA. Trimming at V came to 3 bases and at J to 3 bases, leaving 4 bases not matched to a gene. The CDR3 has 15 amino acids. The CDR3 nucleotides read TGTGCCAGCAGCTTCGCGGGAGGAGGCAAAAACATTCAGTACTTC. Protein: CASSFAGGGKNIQYF.

The chain links TRBV7-2 to TRBJ2-2, with D perhaps assigned TRBD1 or TRBD2 (5 bases each). The V end lost 5 bases, the J end lost 4 bases, and 14 bases lay between the germline ends. This CDR3 is built from 15 residues. The V gene's germline CDR1 is SGHTA and CDR2 FQGNSA. In DNA, the CDR3 is TGTGCCAGCAGCCCCAAAGCGAGGGGCACCGGGGAGCTGTTTTTT. Amino acids: CASSPKARGTGELFF.